This T cell receptor (beta chain) was sequenced during a study of blood T cell repertoires in COVID-19. Study summary: Researchers got acute and convalescent COVID-19 samples from the United States, Italy and Spain. PBMCs, B-cell-depleted T cells, or T cells were the source of the cDNA or gDNA that made up the material.

Per the original data handling: Amplification from reference gene primers served as the basis for estimated nucleated cell counts. Measured with immunoSEQ multiplex PCR; TCRdb has only the in-frame clones, and not every one. V and J calls and clone size follow that table, whereas D and trimming were derived from the DNA. Of 200,000 to 250,000 clones in the sample, around 80% are singletons; the top ten hold less than 7%. This CDR3 has 13 residues. The germline V gene has CDR1 ENHRY and CDR2 SYGVKD. V was shortened by 3 bases and J by 10 bases, with 13 bases between the two germline ends. The clonotype comes from a woman in her 70s with acute or convalescent COVID-19. V and J are TRBV10-3 and TRBJ2-1; D gene ambiguous. Sequencing was done on a sample of peripheral blood. In DNA, the CDR3 is TGTGCCATCAGTGAATTCGTTGGCGGCGAGCAGTTCTTC. This codes for CAISEFVGGEQFF.